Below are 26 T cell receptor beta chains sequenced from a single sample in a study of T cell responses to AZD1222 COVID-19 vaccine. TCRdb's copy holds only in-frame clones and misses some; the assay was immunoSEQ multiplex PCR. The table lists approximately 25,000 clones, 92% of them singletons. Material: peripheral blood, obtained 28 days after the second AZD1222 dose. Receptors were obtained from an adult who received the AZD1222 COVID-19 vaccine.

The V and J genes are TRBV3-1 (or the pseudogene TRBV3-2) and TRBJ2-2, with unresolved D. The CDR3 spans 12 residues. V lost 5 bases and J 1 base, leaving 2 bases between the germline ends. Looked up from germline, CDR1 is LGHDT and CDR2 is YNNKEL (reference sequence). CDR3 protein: CASSKNTGELFF. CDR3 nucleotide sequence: TGTGCCAGCAGCAAGAACACCGGGGAGCTGTTTTTT.

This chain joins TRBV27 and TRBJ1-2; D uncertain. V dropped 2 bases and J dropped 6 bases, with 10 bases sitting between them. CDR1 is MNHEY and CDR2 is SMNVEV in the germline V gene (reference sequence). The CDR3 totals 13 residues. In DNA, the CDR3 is TGTGCCAGCAGTTTACGGGATTTAGATGGCTACACCTTC. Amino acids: CASSLRDLDGYTF.

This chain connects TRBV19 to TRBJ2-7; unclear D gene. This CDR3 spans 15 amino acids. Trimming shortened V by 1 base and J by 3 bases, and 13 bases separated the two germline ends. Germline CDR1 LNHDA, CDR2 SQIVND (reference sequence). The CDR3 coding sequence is TGTGCCAGTAGTATAGCCCCCGTCGCTAGCTACGAGCAGTACTTC. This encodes CASSIAPVASYEQYF.

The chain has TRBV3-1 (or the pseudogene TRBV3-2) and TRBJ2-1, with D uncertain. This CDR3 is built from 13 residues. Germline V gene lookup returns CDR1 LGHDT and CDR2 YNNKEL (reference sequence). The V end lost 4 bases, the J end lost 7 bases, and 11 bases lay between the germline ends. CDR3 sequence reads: CASSPSLRNEQFF. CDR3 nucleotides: TGTGCCAGCAGCCCATCACTTAGGAATGAGCAGTTCTTC.

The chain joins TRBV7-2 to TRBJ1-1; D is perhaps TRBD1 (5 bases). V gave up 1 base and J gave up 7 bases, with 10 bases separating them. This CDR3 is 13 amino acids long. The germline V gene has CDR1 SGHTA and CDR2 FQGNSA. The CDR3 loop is CASSLESGREAFF. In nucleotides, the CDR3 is TGTGCCAGCAGCTTAGAGTCAGGGCGTGAAGCTTTCTTT.

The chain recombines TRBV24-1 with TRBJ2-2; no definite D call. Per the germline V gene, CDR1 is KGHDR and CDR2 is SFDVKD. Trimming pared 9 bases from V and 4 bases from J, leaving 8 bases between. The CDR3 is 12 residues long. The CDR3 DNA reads TGTGCCACCGGTGGTCTCACCGGGGAGCTGTTTTTT. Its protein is CATGGLTGELFF.

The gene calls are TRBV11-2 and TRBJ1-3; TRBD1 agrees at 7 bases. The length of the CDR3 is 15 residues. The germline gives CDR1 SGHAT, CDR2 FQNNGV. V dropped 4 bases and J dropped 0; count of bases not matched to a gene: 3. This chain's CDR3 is CASSSDRISGNTIYF. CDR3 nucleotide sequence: TGTGCCAGCAGCTCGGACAGGATCTCTGGAAACACCATATATTTT.

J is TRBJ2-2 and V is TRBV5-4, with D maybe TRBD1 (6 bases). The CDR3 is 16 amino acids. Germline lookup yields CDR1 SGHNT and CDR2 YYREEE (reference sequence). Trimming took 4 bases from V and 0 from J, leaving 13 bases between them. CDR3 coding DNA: TGTGCCAGCAGCACACACAGGGTTTCGAACACCGGGGAGCTGTTTTTT. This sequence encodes CASSTHRVSNTGELFF.

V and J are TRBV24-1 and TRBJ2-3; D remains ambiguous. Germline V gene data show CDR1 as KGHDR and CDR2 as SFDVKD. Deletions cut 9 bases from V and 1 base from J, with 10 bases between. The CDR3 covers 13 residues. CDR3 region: CATGRVGTDTQYF. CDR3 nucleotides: TGTGCCACCGGTAGGGTCGGCACAGATACGCAGTATTTT.

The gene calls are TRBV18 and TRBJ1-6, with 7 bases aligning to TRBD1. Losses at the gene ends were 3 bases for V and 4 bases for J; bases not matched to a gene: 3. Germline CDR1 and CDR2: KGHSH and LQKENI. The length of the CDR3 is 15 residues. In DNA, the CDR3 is TGTGCCAGCTCACCCGGACAGGAGTATAATTCACCCCTCCACTTT. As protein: CASSPGQEYNSPLHF.

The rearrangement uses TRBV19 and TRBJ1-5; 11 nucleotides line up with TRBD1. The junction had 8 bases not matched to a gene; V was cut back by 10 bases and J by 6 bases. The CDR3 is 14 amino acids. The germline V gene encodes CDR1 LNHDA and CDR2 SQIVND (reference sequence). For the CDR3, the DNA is TGTGCCACCACGGGGACAGGGGGACCTCAGCCCCAGCATTTT. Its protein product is CATTGTGGPQPQHF.

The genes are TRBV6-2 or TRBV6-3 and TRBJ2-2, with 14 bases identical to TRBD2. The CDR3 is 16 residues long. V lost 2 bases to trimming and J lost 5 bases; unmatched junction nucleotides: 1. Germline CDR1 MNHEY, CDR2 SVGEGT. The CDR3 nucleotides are TGTGCCAGCAGTTACGGGACTAGCGGGAGAACCGGGGAGCTGTTTTTT. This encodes CASSYGTSGRTGELFF.

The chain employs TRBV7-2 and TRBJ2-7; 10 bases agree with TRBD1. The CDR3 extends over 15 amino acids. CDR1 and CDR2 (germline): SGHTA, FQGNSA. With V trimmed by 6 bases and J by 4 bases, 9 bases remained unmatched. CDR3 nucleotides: TGTGCCAGCAGTTCGACAGGGGGCTGGCTTTACGAGCAGTACTTC. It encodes CASSSTGGWLYEQYF.

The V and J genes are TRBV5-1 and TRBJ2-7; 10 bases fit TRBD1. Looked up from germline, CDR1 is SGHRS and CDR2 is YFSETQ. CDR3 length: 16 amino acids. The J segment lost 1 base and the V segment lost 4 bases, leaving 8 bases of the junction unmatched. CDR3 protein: CASSPRRDRGSYEQYF. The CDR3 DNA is TGCGCCAGCAGCCCGCGCCGGGACAGGGGTTCCTACGAGCAGTACTTC.

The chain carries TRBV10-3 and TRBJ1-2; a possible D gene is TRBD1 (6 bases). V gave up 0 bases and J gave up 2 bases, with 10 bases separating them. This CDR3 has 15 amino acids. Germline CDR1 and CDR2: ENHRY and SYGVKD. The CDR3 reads CAISESRGQNYGYTF. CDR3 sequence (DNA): TGTGCCATCAGTGAGTCTAGGGGACAAAACTATGGCTACACCTTC.

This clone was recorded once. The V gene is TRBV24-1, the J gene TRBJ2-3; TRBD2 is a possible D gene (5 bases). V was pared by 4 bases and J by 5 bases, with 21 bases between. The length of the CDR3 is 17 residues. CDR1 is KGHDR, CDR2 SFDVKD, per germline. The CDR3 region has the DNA TGTGCCACCAGTGACCACCGGGCGGGCGTCCTTCAAGATACGCAGTATTTT. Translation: CATSDHRAGVLQDTQYF.

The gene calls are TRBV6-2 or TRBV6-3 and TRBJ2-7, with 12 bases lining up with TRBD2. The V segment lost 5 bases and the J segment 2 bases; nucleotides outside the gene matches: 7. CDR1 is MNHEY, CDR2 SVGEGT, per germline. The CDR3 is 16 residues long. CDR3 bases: TGTGCCAGCAGTCCCTTCCGGACTAGCGGGACCTACGAGCAGTACTTC. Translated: CASSPFRTSGTYEQYF.

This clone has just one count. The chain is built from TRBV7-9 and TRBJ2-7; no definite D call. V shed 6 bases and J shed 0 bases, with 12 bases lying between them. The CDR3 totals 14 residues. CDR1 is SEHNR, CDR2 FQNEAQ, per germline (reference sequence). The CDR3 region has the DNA TGTGCCAGCAGGCTCACCGCCGTCTCCTACGAGCAGTACTTC. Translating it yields CASRLTAVSYEQYF.

CDR3: CASSYGQGAGNTIYF. As DNA, the CDR3 is TGTGCCAGCAGTTACGGACAGGGGGCTGGAAACACCATATATTTT. The chain has TRBV7-9 and TRBJ1-3, with TRBD1 matching over 10 bases. Germline V gene sequence: CDR1 SEHNR, CDR2 FQNEAQ (reference sequence). The CDR3 consists of 15 residues. V lost 6 bases and J lost 2; bases outside the gene matches: 4.

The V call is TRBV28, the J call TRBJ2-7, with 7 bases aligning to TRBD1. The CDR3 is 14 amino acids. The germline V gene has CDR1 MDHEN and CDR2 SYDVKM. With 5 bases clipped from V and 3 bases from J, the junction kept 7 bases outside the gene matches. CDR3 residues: CASSPQGKDYEQYF. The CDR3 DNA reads TGTGCCAGCAGTCCACAGGGGAAGGACTACGAGCAGTACTTC.

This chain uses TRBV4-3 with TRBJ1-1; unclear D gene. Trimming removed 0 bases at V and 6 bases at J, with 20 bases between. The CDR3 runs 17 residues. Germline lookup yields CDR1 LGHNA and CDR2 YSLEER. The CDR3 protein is CASSQDLIGSLGAEAFF. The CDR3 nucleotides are TGCGCCAGCAGCCAAGATTTAATTGGCTCCCTGGGTGCTGAAGCTTTCTTT.

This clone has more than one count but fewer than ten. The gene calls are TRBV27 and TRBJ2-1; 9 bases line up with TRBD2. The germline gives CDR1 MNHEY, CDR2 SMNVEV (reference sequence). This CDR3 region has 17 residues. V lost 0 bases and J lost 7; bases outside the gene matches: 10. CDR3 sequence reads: CASSLSPSGRFINEQFF. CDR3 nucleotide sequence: TGTGCCAGCAGTTTATCGCCCAGCGGGAGGTTTATTAATGAGCAGTTCTTC.

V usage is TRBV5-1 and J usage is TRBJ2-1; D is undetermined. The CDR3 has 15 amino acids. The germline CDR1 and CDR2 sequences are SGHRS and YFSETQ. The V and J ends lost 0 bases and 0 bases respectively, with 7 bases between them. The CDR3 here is CASSLDQSSYNEQFF. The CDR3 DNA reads TGCGCCAGCAGCTTGGATCAGAGCTCCTACAATGAGCAGTTCTTC.

As DNA, the CDR3 is TGTGCCAGCAGTTATAGCGGGAGGGCTACGAATGAGCAGTTCTTC. Translation gives CASSYSGRATNEQFF. The rearrangement uses TRBV2 and TRBJ2-1, with 11 bases matching TRBD2. V shed 5 bases and J 7 bases; nucleotides not matched to a gene: 7. CDR1 is SNHLY and CDR2 is FYNNEI in the germline V gene. The CDR3 is 15 amino acids.

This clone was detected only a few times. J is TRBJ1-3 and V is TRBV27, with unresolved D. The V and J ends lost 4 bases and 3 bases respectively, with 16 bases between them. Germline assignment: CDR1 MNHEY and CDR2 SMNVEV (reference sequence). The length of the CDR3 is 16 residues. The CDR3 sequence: CASSYTPLRDGNTIYF. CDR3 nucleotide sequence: TGTGCCAGCAGTTATACCCCTCTGAGAGATGGAAACACCATATATTTT.

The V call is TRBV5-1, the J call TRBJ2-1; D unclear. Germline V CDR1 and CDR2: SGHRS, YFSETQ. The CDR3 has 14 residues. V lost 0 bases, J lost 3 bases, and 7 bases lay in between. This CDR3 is CASSLEPSYNEQFF. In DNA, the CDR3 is TGCGCCAGCAGCTTGGAGCCTAGCTACAATGAGCAGTTCTTC.